The rows below give T cell receptor beta chains drawn from one sample of a study of blood T cell repertoires in COVID-19. Profiled with immunoSEQ multiplex PCR; TCRdb holds only in-frame clones, not every one. The table records over 70,000 clones, under 90% of them present only once. Sequenced input: peripheral blood. The receptor set was obtained from a woman aged 55 to 70 with acute or convalescent COVID-19. Both conserved end residues are part of each CDR3. A D gene is named only where the DNA matches it firmly. Clone size is given for some rows only: seen once, a few or many times, or a class if the clone is expanded.

>TRBJ1-4|.|TRBV5-6|.
TGTGCCAGCAGCTTACAGGGATCTCGGGCTAATGAAAAACTGTTTTTT
CASSLQGSRANEKLFF
>TRBJ2-1|TRBD2|TRBV7-3|.
TGTGCCAGCAGCTTAGCGGGAGGGCCCAATGAGCAGTTCTTC
CASSLAGGPNEQFF
>TRBJ1-1|TRBD1|TRBV18|.
TGTGCCAGCTCCCTCGAACAGGGGGGGTCTGAAGCTTTCTTT
CASSLEQGGSEAFF
>TRBJ1-6|TRBD1|TRBV10-2|few
TGCGCCAGCAGTGCGGCCTCCGGGACAGTAAGAAGCTCCTATAATTCACCCCTCCACTTT
CASSAASGTVRSSYNSPLHF
>TRBJ1-1|.|TRBV12-5|.
TGTGCTAGTGGTATGTTCTCGCGGGGCCCGAACACTGAAGCTTTCTTT
CASGMFSRGPNTEAFF
>TRBJ1-6|TRBD1|TRBV10-3|.
TGTGCCATCAGCAGGGGACAGGGCGGAGAATCACCCCTCCACTTT
CAISRGQGGESPLHF
>TRBJ2-2|TRBD2|TRBV27|.
TGTGCCAGCAGTTTATCGTCCACCGCCGGGAGGGGCTACACCGGGGAGCTGTTTTTT
CASSLSSTAGRGYTGELFF
>TRBJ1-2|.|TRBV3-1/TRBV3-2|.
TGTGCCAGCAGCCTCCAGGACGGAGGGCGGCATGGCTACACCTTC
CASSLQDGGRHGYTF
>TRBJ2-5|.|TRBV18|.
TGTGCCAGCTCACCAACATACCAAGAGACCCAGTACTTC
CASSPTYQETQYF
>TRBJ2-3|TRBD2|TRBV5-4|.
TGTGCCAGCAGCTCCATAGCGGGGCCTAGCACAGATACGCAGTATTTT
CASSSIAGPSTDTQYF
>TRBJ1-1|.|TRBV27|.
TGTGCCAGCAGTTTATTCACGGCCTCAGGGTCGGTATGGACTGAAGCTTTCTTT
CASSLFTASGSVWTEAFF
>TRBJ1-2|.|TRBV3-1/TRBV3-2|.
TGTGCCAGCAGCCAAGATATCCAGTCAGGATCCCTGATTCTCTATGGCTACACCTTC
CASSQDIQSGSLILYGYTF